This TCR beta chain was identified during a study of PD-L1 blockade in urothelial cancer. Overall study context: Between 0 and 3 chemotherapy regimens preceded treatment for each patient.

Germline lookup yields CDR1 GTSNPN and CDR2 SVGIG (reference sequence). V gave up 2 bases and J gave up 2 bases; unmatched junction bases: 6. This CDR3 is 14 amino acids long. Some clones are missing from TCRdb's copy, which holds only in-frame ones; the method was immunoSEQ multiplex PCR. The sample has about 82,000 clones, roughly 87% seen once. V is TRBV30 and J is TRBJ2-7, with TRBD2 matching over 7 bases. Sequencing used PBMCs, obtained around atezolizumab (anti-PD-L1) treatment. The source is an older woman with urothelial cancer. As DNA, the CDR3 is TGTGCCTGGAGTAAAAGCGGGATCCCCTACGAGCAGTACTTC. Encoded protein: CAWSKSGIPYEQYF.